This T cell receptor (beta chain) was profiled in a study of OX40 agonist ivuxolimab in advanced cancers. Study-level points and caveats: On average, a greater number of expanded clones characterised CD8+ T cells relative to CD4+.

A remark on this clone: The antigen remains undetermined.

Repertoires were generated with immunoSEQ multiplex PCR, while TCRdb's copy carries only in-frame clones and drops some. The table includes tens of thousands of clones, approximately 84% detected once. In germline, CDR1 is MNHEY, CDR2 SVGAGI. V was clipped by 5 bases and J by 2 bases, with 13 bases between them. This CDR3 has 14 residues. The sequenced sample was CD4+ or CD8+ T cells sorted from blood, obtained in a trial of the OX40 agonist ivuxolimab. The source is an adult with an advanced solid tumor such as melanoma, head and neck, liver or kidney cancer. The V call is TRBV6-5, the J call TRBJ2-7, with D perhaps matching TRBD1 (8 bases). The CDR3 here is CASSPQGGPYEQYF. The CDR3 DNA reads TGTGCCAGCAGTCCACAGGGGGGGCCCTACGAGCAGTACTTC.